Detailed here is one TCR beta chain. This specimen comes from a study of blood T cell repertoires in COVID-19. Background on the study: Material from acute and convalescent COVID-19 was sourced from the United States, Italy and Spain. T cells, B-cell-depleted T cells, or PBMCs supplied cDNA or gDNA.

Seattle patient enrollment occurred during active infection, with longitudinal follow-up thereafter. CDR3 length equals 15 residues. V shed 0 bases, J shed 6 bases, and the junction held 4 bases outside the gene matches. From germline, CDR1 is LGHDT and CDR2 YNNKEL (reference sequence). Generated by immunoSEQ multiplex PCR, the TCRdb table keeps only in-frame clones and is missing some. The sample has 200,000 or so clones, approximately 87% seen once. What was sequenced was peripheral blood. The chain links TRBV3-1 (or the pseudogene TRBV3-2) to TRBJ2-1, with 8 bases matching TRBD1. This sequence originates from a person aged 65 to 85 with COVID-19, enrolled during active disease. CDR3 protein: CASSQDPGGINEQFF. The CDR3 coding sequence is TGTGCCAGCAGCCAAGATCCAGGGGGCATCAATGAGCAGTTCTTC.